The 7 T cell receptor beta chains given below trace back to one sample, sequenced in a study of cytomegalovirus exposure and HLA in healthy donors. PCR involved 60 Vbeta and 13 Jbeta primers. Using immunoSEQ multiplex PCR, the repertoire was profiled, and TCRdb retains in-frame clones only, with some absent. The repertoire includes approximately 140,000 clones, roughly four fifths of them detected once, and roughly 1.3% sits in the top ten. Sample: PBMCs. The receptors were gathered from a woman aged 35 to 49 in good health and CMV-seronegative.

About this clone itself: At the DNA level, this CDR3 is encoded by other sequences in the same sample as well. The CDR3 loop is CASRGQLGDSPLHF. In DNA, the CDR3 is TGTGCCAGTAGGGGACAACTAGGCGATTCACCCCTCCACTTT. The chain has TRBV19 and TRBJ1-6, with D tentatively TRBD1 (6 bases). The CDR3 runs to 14 residues. CDR1 and CDR2 (germline): LNHDA, SQIVND (reference sequence). V lost 6 bases and J lost 8, with 14 bases in between.

The chain couples TRBV6-1 to TRBJ1-2, with TRBD1 matching 10 bases. Germline values: CDR1 MNHNS, CDR2 SASEGT. The CDR3 is 17 residues long. V trimming: 4 bases; J trimming: 1 base; junction bases outside the gene matches: 9. CDR3 protein: CASSGRDRGSSNYGYTF. CDR3 DNA sequence: TGTGCCAGCAGTGGCCGGGACAGGGGCTCCAGTAACTATGGCTACACCTTC.

This clone showed up just a few times. The rearrangement joins TRBV2 to TRBJ1-3; D gene uncertain. CDR3 length equals 15 residues. Germline CDR1 and CDR2: SNHLY and FYNNEI. V was cut by 3 bases and J by 5 bases, with 14 bases left in between. DNA of the CDR3: TGTGCCAGCAGTGAGCGGGGATATGATCGAAACACCATATATTTT. It codes for CASSERGYDRNTIYF. The full variable domain, completed using reference TRBV2 and TRBJ1-3, is EPEVTQTPSHQVTQMGQEVILRCVPISNHLYFYWYRQILGQKVEFLVSFYNNEISEKSEIFDDQFSVERPDGSNFTLKIRSTKLEDSAMYFCASSERGYDRNTIYFGEGSWLTVV.

CDR3 DNA sequence: TGTGCCAGCAGCGTAGTTGCAGGGACAAGCACTGAAGCTTTCTTT. Translated, it gives CASSVVAGTSTEAFF. The J gene is TRBJ1-1, the V gene TRBV9; possible D gene TRBD1, 6 bases. Per germline, CDR1 SGDLS and CDR2 YYNGEE. The CDR3 contains 15 residues. Trimming left V 0 bases short and J 4 bases short, with 13 bases between. The entire variable domain, with the rest obtained from reference TRBV9 and TRBJ1-1, is as follows: DSGVTQTPKHLITATGQRVTLRCSPRSGDLSVYWYQQSLDQGLQFLIQYYNGEERAKGNILERFSAQQFPDLHSELNLSSLELGDSALYFCASSVVAGTSTEAFFGQGTRLTVV.

The J gene is TRBJ1-2, the V gene TRBV7-9; D may be TRBD1 (5 bases). CDR1 is SEHNR, CDR2 FQNEAQ, per germline (reference sequence). Trimming shortened V by 5 bases and J by 2 bases, and 15 bases separated the two germline ends. This CDR3 is built from 15 residues. CDR3 loop: CASSAGMRRNYGYTF. The DNA for the CDR3 is TGTGCCAGCAGCGCAGGGATGCGCAGGAACTATGGCTACACCTTC.

A few counts support this clone. The rearrangement uses TRBV14 and TRBJ1-1; 8 bases match TRBD1. V trimming: 3 bases; J trimming: 1 base; junction bases outside the gene matches: 7. The CDR3 spans 16 residues. The germline CDR1 and CDR2 sequences are SGHDN and FVKESK. The CDR3, as DNA: TGTGCCAGCAGCCAGAACGGACAGGGATGGAACACTGAAGCTTTCTTT. Translating it yields CASSQNGQGWNTEAFF.

This clone occurred a few times. V usage is TRBV5-1 and J usage is TRBJ1-1; 10 positions agree with TRBD1. CDR1 is SGHRS, CDR2 YFSETQ, per germline. V shed 4 bases, J shed 2 bases, and the junction held 8 bases outside the gene matches. This CDR3 is 16 amino acids long. The DNA of the CDR3 is TGCGCCAGCAGCCGAGGCGACAGGGGGCAAAACACTGAAGCTTTCTTT. Residues: CASSRGDRGQNTEAFF.